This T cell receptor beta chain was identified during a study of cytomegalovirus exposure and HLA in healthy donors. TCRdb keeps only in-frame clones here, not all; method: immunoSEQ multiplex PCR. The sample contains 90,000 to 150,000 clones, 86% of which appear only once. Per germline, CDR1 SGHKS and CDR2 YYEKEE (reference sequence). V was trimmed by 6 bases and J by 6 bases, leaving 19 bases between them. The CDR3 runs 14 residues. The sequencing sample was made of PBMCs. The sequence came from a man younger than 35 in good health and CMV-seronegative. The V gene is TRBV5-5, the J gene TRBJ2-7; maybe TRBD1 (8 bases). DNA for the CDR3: TGTGCCAGCACCGTTACAGGGGGGGGCGGCGAGCAGTACTTC. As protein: CASTVTGGGGEQYF.